Described below is a single T cell receptor (beta chain) sequence and its context. The data originate from a study of OX40 agonist ivuxolimab in advanced cancers. Study-level background: Patients' therapy was ivuxolimab, an antibody that acts as an agonist of OX40 (CD134).

The CDR3 sequence is 16 residues long. Germline CDR1 SGHVS, CDR2 FNYEAQ. Losses at the gene ends were 2 bases for V and 7 bases for J; bases not matched to a gene: 10. Produced via immunoSEQ multiplex PCR; TCRdb's table is partial and in-frame only. This table has about 58,000 clones, 82% appearing once. The sample here was CD4+ or CD8+ T cells sorted from blood, taken in a trial of the OX40 agonist ivuxolimab. V gene TRBV7-6 combines with J gene TRBJ2-2; 7 bases line up with TRBD1. This clonotype was obtained from an adult with an advanced solid tumor such as melanoma, head and neck, liver or kidney cancer. The CDR3 region is CASSLRIPGGNGELFF. CDR3 coding DNA: TGTGCCAGCAGCTTAAGGATTCCAGGGGGAAACGGGGAGCTGTTTTTT. The full variable domain, rest sourced from reference TRBV7-6 and TRBJ2-2, is GAGVSQSPRYKVTKRGQDVALRCDPISGHVSLYWYRQALGQGPEFLTYFNYEAQQDKSGLPNDRFSAERPEGSISTLTIQRTEQRDSAMYRCASSLRIPGGNGELFFGEGSRLTVL.